The 3 T cell receptor beta chains in this list originate from one sample, sequenced in a study of T cell repertoires in cytomegalovirus infection. TCRdb recomputed calls from the reads with MiXCR, one row per CDR3 protein. The table lists roughly 720,000 distinct CDR3 sequences, roughly a third of them singletons, with around 2.8% in the top ten. The sample taken for sequencing was PBMCs. Every receptor here comes from a human donor in good health (CMV status not recorded). Some clones in this sample may be carry-over from other donors' samples.

This clonotype occurred a few times. The chain is built from TRBV28 and TRBJ1-2; D may be TRBD1 (5 bases). The CDR3 loop spans 13 amino acids. In germline, CDR1 is MDHEN, CDR2 SYDVKM. V lost 3 bases and J 7 bases, leaving 12 bases between the germline ends. The CDR3 nucleotides are TGTGCCAGCAGTTTTGGTCAGGGCCGTGGCTACACCTTC. Amino acid sequence: CASSFGQGRGYTF.

The genes are TRBV4-1 and TRBJ2-7; no clear D. With 4 bases removed from V and 2 bases from J, the gap between germline ends came to 15 bases. The CDR3 has 15 residues. CDR1 is MGHRA, CDR2 YSYEKL, per germline. DNA of the CDR3: TGCGCCAGCAGCCCCACATGGACCTCCCCCTACGAGCAGTACTTC. Its protein product is CASSPTWTSPYEQYF.

This rearrangement joins TRBV7-9 to TRBJ2-3; D ambiguous. Germline V gene data show CDR1 as SEHNR and CDR2 as FQNEAQ (reference sequence). The CDR3 runs to 17 residues. V was shortened by 5 bases and J by 2 bases, with 20 bases between the two germline ends. For the CDR3, the DNA is TGTGCCAGCAGCCGACCTGTCTCGTGGGATAACACAGATACGCAGTATTTT. Translated: CASSRPVSWDNTDTQYF.